A single sample gave rise to the 13 T cell receptor beta chains below, sequenced in a study of blood T cell repertoires in COVID-19. The repertoire was sequenced with immunoSEQ multiplex PCR; TCRdb's copy has only in-frame clones and lacks some. The sample lists 250,000 to 300,000 clones, 89% occurring once. Sequencing input: PBMCs or T cells enriched from blood (not recorded which). The receptors were sampled from a woman aged 40 to 50 who had recovered from COVID-19.

The chain employs TRBV5-1 and TRBJ1-2; the D gene is possibly TRBD1 (6 bases). The CDR3 has 14 amino acids. The V end lost 4 bases, the J end lost 3 bases, and 13 bases lay between the germline ends. Germline CDR1 is SGHRS and CDR2 is YFSETQ. The CDR3 reads CASSPGDGDYGYTF. For the CDR3, the DNA is TGCGCCAGCAGCCCAGGGGACGGAGACTATGGCTACACCTTC.

This clone was seen a single time. This chain uses TRBV4-1 with TRBJ2-3; TRBD2 matches at 11 bases. V gave up 0 bases and J gave up 7 bases; unmatched junction bases: 12. Germline V gene data show CDR1 as MGHRA and CDR2 as YSYEKL. CDR3 length equals 18 residues. CDR3 DNA sequence: TGCGCCAGCAGCCAAGATGAGGGACTAGCGGCCGGAGGATATACGCAGTATTTT. It yields the protein CASSQDEGLAAGGYTQYF.

This clone was observed a handful of times. The gene calls are TRBV11-2 and TRBJ2-5; unclear D gene. The CDR3 is 13 amino acids. Germline V gene sequence: CDR1 SGHAT, CDR2 FQNNGV. Trimming removed 6 bases at V and 0 bases at J, with 8 bases between. The CDR3 loop is CASSFSHQETQYF. Written as DNA, the CDR3 is TGTGCCAGCAGTTTCTCTCACCAAGAGACCCAGTACTTC.

V and J are TRBV6-5 and TRBJ2-7; 8 nucleotides line up with TRBD1. The CDR3 is made up of 15 amino acids. Per the germline V gene, CDR1 is MNHEY and CDR2 is SVGAGI. V was clipped by 0 bases and J by 5 bases; unmatched bases: 6. The CDR3 sequence: CASSYSDRGWHEQYF. The CDR3 nucleotides read TGTGCCAGCAGTTACTCCGACAGGGGCTGGCACGAGCAGTACTTC.

The chain combines TRBV5-1 with TRBJ2-5, with 12 bases identical to TRBD1. Per germline, CDR1 SGHRS and CDR2 YFSETQ. The V segment lost 4 bases and the J segment 1 base; nucleotides outside the gene matches: 5. CDR3 length equals 16 residues. CDR3 loop: CASSPGQGASQETQYF. In DNA, the CDR3 is TGCGCCAGCAGCCCGGGACAGGGGGCGAGCCAAGAGACCCAGTACTTC.

The count of this clone is one. V usage is TRBV7-9 and J usage is TRBJ1-3; the D is unclear. V gave up 1 base and J gave up 3 bases, with 10 bases separating them. The CDR3 sequence is 15 residues long. Germline assignment: CDR1 SEHNR and CDR2 FQNEAQ (reference sequence). In DNA form, the CDR3 reads TGTGCCAGCAGCTTAGTGCAGGCTGTTGGAAACACCATATATTTT. Protein: CASSLVQAVGNTIYF.

J is TRBJ2-1 and V is TRBV6-4, with 11 bases lining up with TRBD2. With 2 bases clipped from V and 2 bases from J, the junction kept 2 bases outside the gene matches. Germline lookup yields CDR1 MRHNA and CDR2 SNTAGT. This CDR3 has 16 residues. In nucleotides, the CDR3 is TGTGCCAGCAGTGACGGGACTAGCGGAACCTACAATGAGCAGTTCTTC. Protein product: CASSDGTSGTYNEQFF.

There are a few counts of this clone. This rearrangement joins TRBV27 to TRBJ1-4, with 7 positions matching TRBD1. V shed 3 bases and J 8 bases; nucleotides not matched to a gene: 9. Germline V gene data show CDR1 as MNHEY and CDR2 as SMNVEV (reference sequence). The CDR3 covers 15 residues. In DNA, the CDR3 is TGTGCCAGCAGTTTTGTAGGGGGCGCGGGGGAAAAACTGTTTTTT. Protein product: CASSFVGGAGEKLFF. The whole variable domain, remainder taken from reference TRBV27 and TRBJ1-4, is EAQVTQNPRYLITVTGKKLTVTCSQNMNHEYMSWYRQDPGLGLRQIYYSMNVEVTDKGDVPEGYKVSRKEKRNFPLILESPSPNQTSLYFCASSFVGGAGEKLFFGSGTQLSVL.

The V and J genes are TRBV7-9 and TRBJ2-2, with D uncertain. The CDR3 totals 12 residues. The V end was cut by 3 bases, the J end by 3 bases, with 2 bases between. Looked up from germline, CDR1 is SEHNR and CDR2 is FQNEAQ (reference sequence). CDR3 residues: CASSFYTGELFF. The CDR3, as DNA: TGTGCCAGCAGCTTCTACACCGGGGAGCTGTTTTTT.

This chain's CDR3 is CASSAGTSGTQETQYF. CDR3 in DNA: TGTGCCAGCAGCGCCGGGACTAGCGGGACCCAAGAGACCCAGTACTTC. The chain has TRBV9 and TRBJ2-5, with 13 positions matching TRBD2. CDR1 SGDLS and CDR2 YYNGEE come from the germline V gene. V gave up 3 bases and J gave up 1 base; unmatched junction bases: 3. The CDR3 is 16 residues long.

This chain connects TRBV7-9 to TRBJ1-1; D is ambiguous. The germline V gene encodes CDR1 SEHNR and CDR2 FQNEAQ (reference sequence). V lost 5 bases and J lost 4, with 14 bases in between. The CDR3 is made up of 14 amino acids. CDR3 region: CASSPEPRGTEAFF. CDR3 sequence (DNA): TGTGCCAGCAGCCCAGAACCGCGGGGCACTGAAGCTTTCTTT.

This clone was observed a single time. This rearrangement joins TRBV27 to TRBJ1-6; D is unresolved. The CDR3 consists of 14 residues. Germline V gene lookup returns CDR1 MNHEY and CDR2 SMNVEV (reference sequence). Trimming pared 5 bases from V and 9 bases from J, leaving 14 bases between. CDR3 sequence (DNA): TGTGCCAGCAGTCCTAGGGTTCTAGCTTCACCCCTCCACTTT. Translation gives CASSPRVLASPLHF.

The chain has TRBV6-6 and TRBJ2-6; D is unclear. This CDR3 has 15 residues. CDR1 is MNHNY and CDR2 is SVGAGI in the germline V gene (reference sequence). The ends were cut back, 4 bases at V and 2 bases at J, with 9 bases in the middle. The CDR3 DNA reads TGTGCCAGCAGTTCACCGGAGACTGGGGCCAACGTCCTGACTTTC. As protein: CASSSPETGANVLTF.